These 7 T cell receptor beta chains share one sample of origin, sequenced in a study of OX40 agonist ivuxolimab in advanced cancers. TCRdb's copy holds only in-frame clones and misses some; the assay was immunoSEQ multiplex PCR. The sample includes 65,000 to 100,000 clones, around 85% seen only once; the top ten take 3% to 4.5%. The sample in question was CD4+ or CD8+ T cells sorted from blood, obtained in a trial of the OX40 agonist ivuxolimab. All receptors derive from an adult with an advanced solid tumor such as melanoma, head and neck, liver or kidney cancer.

The chain recombines TRBV2 with TRBJ2-7; 11 nucleotides match TRBD2. CDR1 SNHLY and CDR2 FYNNEI come from the germline V gene. The CDR3 has 15 residues. V trimming: 6 bases; J trimming: 3 bases; junction bases outside the gene matches: 7. CDR3 in amino acids: CASSSTSGTIYEQYF. The CDR3 bases are TGTGCCAGCAGCTCGACTAGCGGGACGATCTACGAGCAGTACTTC.

This clone was seen just once. The chain uses TRBV5-5 and TRBJ1-4; weak D call: TRBD1 (5 bases). The CDR3 contains 14 residues. Trimming took off 1 base at V and 4 bases at J, with 8 bases between the two ends. Per the germline V gene, CDR1 is SGHKS and CDR2 is YYEKEE (reference sequence). This CDR3 is CASSLWGLNEKLFF. Here the CDR3 DNA reads TGTGCCAGCAGCTTGTGGGGCCTTAATGAAAAACTGTTTTTT.

The chain couples TRBV10-1 to TRBJ2-7; TRBD1 aligns across 9 bases. This CDR3 is built from 13 residues. The germline V gene encodes CDR1 WNHNN and CDR2 SYGVQD (reference sequence). The ends lost 6 bases at V and 3 bases at J; junction bases unmatched: 3. CDR3 region: CASRADRGYEQYF. The CDR3 region has the DNA TGCGCCAGCAGGGCGGACAGGGGCTACGAGCAGTACTTC.

The rearrangement uses TRBV6-6 and TRBJ2-7; TRBD1 aligns across 8 bases. The germline gives CDR1 MNHNY, CDR2 SVGAGI (reference sequence). With V trimmed by 5 bases and J by 5 bases, 5 bases remained unmatched. The CDR3 is 13 amino acids. CDR3 sequence (DNA): TGTGCCAGCAGTATCACACAGGGGGACGAGCAGTACTTC. Translating it yields CASSITQGDEQYF.

The J gene is TRBJ2-7, the V gene TRBV27; D is unresolved. V was clipped by 8 bases and J by 1 base, with 12 bases between them. The CDR3 length is 13 residues. CDR1 is MNHEY and CDR2 is SMNVEV in the germline V gene (reference sequence). Here the CDR3 reads CASPKEWSYEQYF. In DNA form, the CDR3 reads TGTGCCAGCCCCAAAGAATGGTCCTACGAGCAGTACTTC.

The chain recombines TRBV28 with TRBJ2-7; D is uncertain. The CDR3 totals 13 residues. Trimming removed 2 bases at V and 5 bases at J, with 10 bases between. CDR1 MDHEN and CDR2 SYDVKM come from the germline V gene. The CDR3: CASSLIGWNEQYF. The CDR3 DNA sequence: TGTGCCAGCAGTTTAATAGGGTGGAACGAGCAGTACTTC.

The V call is TRBV7-2, the J call TRBJ2-2; D unresolved. Germline V gene lookup returns CDR1 SGHTA and CDR2 FQGNSA. This CDR3 contains 14 residues. V dropped 3 bases and J dropped 1 base, with 6 bases sitting between them. CDR3 residues: CASSLDLNTGELFF. CDR3 DNA: TGTGCCAGCAGCTTGGATTTGAACACCGGGGAGCTGTTTTTT.